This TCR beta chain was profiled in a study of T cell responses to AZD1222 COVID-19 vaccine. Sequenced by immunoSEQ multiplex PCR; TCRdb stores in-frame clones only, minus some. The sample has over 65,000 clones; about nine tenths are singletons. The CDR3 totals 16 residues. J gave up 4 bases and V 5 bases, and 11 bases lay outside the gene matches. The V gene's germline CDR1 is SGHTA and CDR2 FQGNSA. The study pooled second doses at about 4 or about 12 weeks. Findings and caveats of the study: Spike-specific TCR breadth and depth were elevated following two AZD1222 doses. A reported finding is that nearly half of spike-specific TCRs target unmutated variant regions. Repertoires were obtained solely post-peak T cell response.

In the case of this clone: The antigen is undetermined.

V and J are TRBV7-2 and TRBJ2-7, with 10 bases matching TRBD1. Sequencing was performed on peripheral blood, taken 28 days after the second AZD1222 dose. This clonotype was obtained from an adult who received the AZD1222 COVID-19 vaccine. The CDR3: CASSTLWGQGRYEQYF. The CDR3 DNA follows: TGTGCCAGCAGCACGCTTTGGGGACAGGGGAGGTACGAGCAGTACTTC.